One and the same sample provided the 14 T cell receptor beta chains below, sequenced in a study of cytomegalovirus exposure and HLA in healthy donors. It was with 60 Vbeta and 13 Jbeta primers that the PCR ran. Clones were read by immunoSEQ multiplex PCR, and TCRdb kept only the in-frame ones, dropping some. The sample lists roughly 120,000 clones; roughly 82% were seen once. The sample was PBMCs. The origin of the receptors is a male donor in good health and CMV-seropositive.

Worth noting for this clone: Relative to the germline gene, one junction end is altered; a read error may explain this. The chain links TRBV7-2 to TRBJ2-3; TRBD2 aligns across 9 bases. Germline CDR1 and CDR2: SGHTA and FQGNSA. CDR3 length: 16 amino acids. The CDR3 region is CASSVAGTSSTDTQYF. CDR3 nucleotide sequence: TGTGCCAGCAGCGTAGCCGGGACTAGCAGCACAGATACGCAGTATTTT.

Turning to this clone: Germline and junction disagree at one end, which may indicate a read error. This chain joins TRBV19 and TRBJ2-6, with D maybe TRBD1 (5 bases). Germline V gene sequence: CDR1 LNHDA, CDR2 SQIVND (reference sequence). CDR3 length: 17 amino acids. The CDR3, as DNA: TGTGCCAGTAGTATAGACTCAGGGTTTTCTGGGGCCAACGGCCTGACTTTC. This codes for CASSIDSGFSGANGLTF.

V usage is TRBV2 and J usage is TRBJ2-1; 11 bases map to TRBD2. V lost 0 bases to trimming and J lost 0 bases; unmatched junction nucleotides: 4. Germline assignment: CDR1 SNHLY and CDR2 FYNNEI. CDR3 length: 18 amino acids. The CDR3 is CASSEASGRALSYNEQFF. CDR3 DNA: TGTGCCAGCAGTGAAGCTAGCGGGAGGGCCCTCTCCTACAATGAGCAGTTCTTC.

The chain links TRBV19 to TRBJ2-2; 9 bases are a match to TRBD1. This CDR3 contains 14 residues. CDR1 LNHDA and CDR2 SQIVND come from the germline V gene (reference sequence). J was trimmed by 1 base and V by 7 bases; bases with no gene match: 1. The CDR3 loop reads CASKGQGNTGELFF. CDR3 nucleotides: TGTGCCAGTAAGGGACAGGGGAACACCGGGGAGCTGTTTTTT.

Points on this clone: One end of the junction does not line up with germline, which may come from a read error. J is TRBJ2-6 and V is TRBV27; perhaps TRBD1 as D (5 bases). From germline, CDR1 is MNHEY and CDR2 SMNVEV (reference sequence). The CDR3 extends over 14 amino acids. As DNA, the CDR3 is TGTGCCAGCAAGGTCGGCTCTGGGGCCAACGGCCTGACTTTC. It specifies CASKVGSGANGLTF.

V is TRBV5-1 and J is TRBJ2-7, with 7 bases aligning to TRBD2. V shed 7 bases and J 6 bases; nucleotides not matched to a gene: 13. The CDR3 contains 14 residues. CDR1 is SGHRS and CDR2 is YFSETQ in the germline V gene. In DNA form, the CDR3 reads TGCGCCAGCTCCTCAAGCGGGGCTTCTCTCGAGCAGTACTTC. Translated, it gives CASSSSGASLEQYF.

This chain connects TRBV30 to TRBJ2-6; D remains unclear. The germline V and J ends were trimmed by 3 bases and 2 bases, with 5 bases remaining between them. Germline-derived CDR1 and CDR2 are GTSNPN and SVGIG (reference sequence). The CDR3 is 13 amino acids. CDR3 DNA: TGTGCCTGGAGGCGCCCTGGGGCCAACGTCCTGACTTTC. Translation: CAWRRPGANVLTF.

The V gene is TRBV19, the J gene TRBJ1-1; TRBD1 agrees at 8 bases. The V gene's germline CDR1 is LNHDA and CDR2 SQIVND (reference sequence). This CDR3 is built from 18 residues. The V gene end was trimmed by 6 bases and the J gene end by 4 bases; junction bases not matched to a gene: 19. The CDR3 sequence is CASRRAIMQGALGTEAFF. In DNA, the CDR3 is TGTGCCAGTAGAAGGGCTATAATGCAGGGGGCTTTGGGCACTGAAGCTTTCTTT.

This rearrangement joins TRBV7-9 to TRBJ2-7; TRBD1 matches at 7 bases. CDR3 length equals 17 residues. CDR1 is SEHNR and CDR2 is FQNEAQ in the germline V gene (reference sequence). With V trimmed by 4 bases and J by 3 bases, 15 bases remained unmatched. The CDR3 nucleotides read TGTGCCAGCAGCTACCCTACGGGACAGATAAACATCTACGAGCAGTACTTC. Translation gives CASSYPTGQINIYEQYF.

This sequence joins TRBV7-2 and TRBJ2-2; D is perhaps TRBD2 (5 bases). This CDR3 has 16 amino acids. Germline loops: CDR1 SGHTA, CDR2 FQGNSA. V lost 5 bases and J 5 bases, leaving 18 bases between the germline ends. For the CDR3, the DNA is TGTGCCAGCAGCCCGCGGACTGTATCCCGTACCGGGGAGCTGTTTTTT. Its translation is CASSPRTVSRTGELFF.

The chain combines TRBV5-5 with TRBJ2-1; D perhaps matches TRBD2 (7 bases). CDR3 size: 13 residues. Germline CDR1 reads SGHKS; CDR2 reads YYEKEE (reference sequence). The germline V and J ends were trimmed by 4 bases and 7 bases, with 12 bases remaining between them. The CDR3: CASSGGGGNEQFF. The DNA of the CDR3 is TGTGCCAGCAGCGGGGGAGGGGGGAATGAGCAGTTCTTC.

This chain connects TRBV7-3 to TRBJ1-2; weak D call: TRBD1 (5 bases). Germline V CDR1 and CDR2: SGHTA, FQGTGA. V lost 1 base, J lost 5 bases, and 20 bases lay in between. The CDR3 has 17 residues. The CDR3 DNA is TGTGCCAGCAGCTTAAATGGAGTGAGGGCCGGGGGATATGGCTACACCTTC. Translating gives CASSLNGVRAGGYGYTF.

The CDR3 DNA follows: TGTGCCAGCAGTGAGTCTAGCGGGAATCGTGACGAGCAGTACTTC. Translating gives CASSESSGNRDEQYF. V and J are TRBV6-1 and TRBJ2-7; 9 nucleotides match TRBD2. CDR1 and CDR2 (germline): MNHNS, SASEGT. The CDR3 is 15 amino acids. V was clipped by 3 bases and J by 5 bases; unmatched bases: 8.

The V and J genes are TRBV11-1 and TRBJ2-1, with D possibly being TRBD1 (6 bases). The CDR3 loop spans 14 amino acids. Germline V gene lookup returns CDR1 SGHAT and CDR2 FQDESV (reference sequence). Trimming took 3 bases from V and 8 from J, leaving 14 bases between them. The CDR3 sequence: CASSLDSYGDEQFF. The CDR3 nucleotides are TGTGCCAGCAGCTTGGACAGCTACGGGGATGAGCAGTTCTTC.